These T cell receptor beta chains were read from a single sample in a study of breast tumors, draining lymph nodes, adjacent tissues. A single record per CDR3 protein comes from TCRdb applying MiXCR to the multiplex PCR reads. Of around 150,000 distinct CDR3 sequences listed, less than 35% were seen once; the top ten hold around 2.3%. Sequenced material: axillary lymph node tissue. The receptor set was obtained from a female donor with breast cancer. Some clones in this sample may be carry-over from other donors' samples. Each CDR3 is given with its conserved first and last residue. Each record gives: V gene, J gene, clone size, D gene, CDR3 length, CDR3 DNA, CDR3 protein. D genes are given only for firm matches. Part of the rows lack a size; the others show once, few, many or a class for expanded clones.

v_gene: TRBV7-2; j_gene: TRBJ2-5; abundance: many; d_gene: NA; len: 12; CDR3nt: TGTGCCAGCAGCATGTTGATGGAGACCCAGTACTTC; CDR3aa: CASSMLMETQYF
v_gene: TRBV19; j_gene: TRBJ1-3; abundance: many; d_gene: NA; len: 15; CDR3nt: TGTGCCAGTACTGTTTGGAGGGGTGGTGGAAACACCATATATTTT; CDR3aa: CASTVWRGGGNTIYF
v_gene: TRBV19; j_gene: TRBJ1-6; abundance: NA; d_gene: TRBD1; len: 16; CDR3nt: TGTGCCAGTAGTGCCGGGACAGGGGGCGGCAATTCACCCCTCCACTTT; CDR3aa: CASSAGTGGGNSPLHF
v_gene: TRBV2; j_gene: TRBJ1-6; abundance: many; d_gene: NA; len: 14; CDR3nt: TGTGCCAGCCAAGCTGTCCAGGGGAGTTCACCCCTCCACTTT; CDR3aa: CASQAVQGSSPLHF
v_gene: TRBV28; j_gene: TRBJ1-6; abundance: many; d_gene: TRBD1; len: 16; CDR3nt: TGTGCCAGCAGTTTACTAAGGACAGGGAGGAATTCACCCCTCCACTTT; CDR3aa: CASSLLRTGRNSPLHF
v_gene: TRBV20-1; j_gene: TRBJ2-1; abundance: many; d_gene: NA; len: 13; CDR3nt: TGCAGTGCTAGCGCGAACTGGGGGAATGAGCAGTTCTTC; CDR3aa: CSASANWGNEQFF
v_gene: TRBV9; j_gene: TRBJ2-5; abundance: many; d_gene: TRBD2; len: 15; CDR3nt: TGTGCCAGCAGCCGCTGGGGGGCGGGAGGAGAGACCCAGTACTTC; CDR3aa: CASSRWGAGGETQYF
v_gene: TRBV5-4; j_gene: TRBJ2-5; abundance: many; d_gene: NA; len: 14; CDR3nt: TGTGCCAGCAGCTTGCCCGGGACGGAAGAGACCCAGTACTTC; CDR3aa: CASSLPGTEETQYF
v_gene: TRBV5-8; j_gene: TRBJ1-1; abundance: NA; d_gene: TRBD1; len: 15; CDR3nt: TGTGCCAGCAGCTTGTGGCAGGGGGCCGTCACTGAAGCTTTCTTT; CDR3aa: CASSLWQGAVTEAFF
v_gene: TRBV30; j_gene: TRBJ2-3; abundance: NA; d_gene: NA; len: 14; CDR3nt: TGTGCCTGGAGTGGGGGAGGAAACACAGATACGCAGTATTTT; CDR3aa: CAWSGGGNTDTQYF
v_gene: TRBV20-1; j_gene: TRBJ1-1; abundance: NA; d_gene: NA; len: 12; CDR3nt: TGCAGTCCTCGAAGAGACCGGGATGAAGCTTTCTTT; CDR3aa: CSPRRDRDEAFF
v_gene: TRBV6-1; j_gene: TRBJ2-7; abundance: NA; d_gene: TRBD1; len: 13; CDR3nt: TGTGCCAGCAGAGGACAGGTCTTGTACGAGCAGTACTTC; CDR3aa: CASRGQVLYEQYF
v_gene: TRBV3-1; j_gene: TRBJ1-3; abundance: many; d_gene: NA; len: 15; CDR3nt: TGTGCCAGCACCGATACCAGGCTAGCTGGAAACACCATATATTTT; CDR3aa: CASTDTRLAGNTIYF
v_gene: TRBV3-1; j_gene: TRBJ1-2; abundance: many; d_gene: TRBD1; len: 15; CDR3nt: TGTGCCAGCAGCCATCCCAAACAGGGGGCGGATGGCTACACCTTC; CDR3aa: CASSHPKQGADGYTF
v_gene: TRBV28; j_gene: TRBJ1-6; abundance: many; d_gene: TRBD1; len: 15; CDR3nt: TGTGCCAGCATTAACACCGGGACAGGGGCTTCACCCCTCCACTTT; CDR3aa: CASINTGTGASPLHF
v_gene: TRBV27; j_gene: TRBJ2-5; abundance: few; d_gene: NA; len: 12; CDR3nt: TGTGCCAGCAGGACTGGGTCGGAGACCCAGTGCTTC; CDR3aa: CASRTGSETQCF
v_gene: TRBV5-1; j_gene: TRBJ2-7; abundance: once; d_gene: TRBD1; len: 14; CDR3nt: TGTGCCAGCAGCACTCCCGGGACAGCTTACGAGCAGTACTTC; CDR3aa: CASSTPGTAYEQYF
v_gene: TRBV20-1; j_gene: TRBJ1-1; abundance: few; d_gene: TRBD1; len: 13; CDR3nt: TGCAGTGGGGATGGGCCAGGGGGCACTGAAGCTTTCTTT; CDR3aa: CSGDGPGGTEAFF
v_gene: TRBV24-1; j_gene: TRBJ2-1; abundance: many; d_gene: NA; len: 14; CDR3nt: TGTGCCACCGGAAGGGGGGGGGGCCTGATTGAGCAGTTCTTC; CDR3aa: CATGRGGGLIEQFF
v_gene: TRBV6-2/TRBV6-3; j_gene: TRBJ2-4; abundance: NA; d_gene: NA; len: 14; CDR3nt: TGTGCCAGCAGTTACTCTGGGGTTAAAAACATTCAGTACTTC; CDR3aa: CASSYSGVKNIQYF
v_gene: TRBV6-6; j_gene: TRBJ1-6; abundance: many; d_gene: TRBD1; len: 15; CDR3nt: TGTGCCAGCAGTCTCGAGGGACAGAATAATTCACCCCTCCACTTT; CDR3aa: CASSLEGQNNSPLHF
v_gene: TRBV6-6; j_gene: TRBJ2-3; abundance: many; d_gene: NA; len: 14; CDR3nt: TGTGCCAGCAGTTACGGGGCGAGCACAGATACGCAGTATTTT; CDR3aa: CASSYGASTDTQYF
v_gene: TRBV29-1; j_gene: TRBJ2-3; abundance: NA; d_gene: NA; len: 13; CDR3nt: TGCAGCGTTGAACCCCGGGATACAGATACGCAGTATTTT; CDR3aa: CSVEPRDTDTQYF
v_gene: TRBV3-1; j_gene: TRBJ1-4; abundance: many; d_gene: NA; len: 14; CDR3nt: TGTGCCAGCAGCCACGGGACGACTAATGAAAAACTGTTTTTT; CDR3aa: CASSHGTTNEKLFF
v_gene: TRBV4-1; j_gene: TRBJ1-1; abundance: few; d_gene: NA; len: 15; CDR3nt: TGCGCCAGCAGCCGGCCGGACAGCCGATTTCATGAAGCTTTCTTT; CDR3aa: CASSRPDSRFHEAFF
v_gene: TRBV27; j_gene: TRBJ1-5; abundance: NA; d_gene: NA; len: 16; CDR3nt: TGTGCCAGCAGTTTATCGCCTCGGGGTAGCAATCAGCCCCAGCATTTT; CDR3aa: CASSLSPRGSNQPQHF
v_gene: TRBV6-5; j_gene: TRBJ1-4; abundance: few; d_gene: NA; len: 17; CDR3nt: TGTGCCAGCAGTTACTCGTTAGCCAGCGGGGGGGGCGCAAAGCTGTTTTTT; CDR3aa: CASSYSLASGGGAKLFF
v_gene: TRBV20-1; j_gene: TRBJ2-7; abundance: many; d_gene: TRBD2; len: 14; CDR3nt: TGCAGTTCCCTCCGGGTTAGCGGGGGCTACGAGCAGTACTTC; CDR3aa: CSSLRVSGGYEQYF
v_gene: TRBV20-1; j_gene: TRBJ2-5; abundance: many; d_gene: TRBD1; len: 14; CDR3nt: TGCAGTGCTAGCTATACAGGGGTCCAAGAGACCCAGTACTTC; CDR3aa: CSASYTGVQETQYF
v_gene: TRBV20-1; j_gene: TRBJ1-2; abundance: NA; d_gene: NA; len: 11; CDR3nt: TGCAGTGCTAGTATTGGGGAAGGCTACACCTTC; CDR3aa: CSASIGEGYTF
v_gene: TRBV7-2; j_gene: TRBJ2-7; abundance: NA; d_gene: NA; len: 13; CDR3nt: TGTGCCAGCAGCTCCGGGTTTGGGTACGAGCAGTACTTC; CDR3aa: CASSSGFGYEQYF
v_gene: TRBV20-1; j_gene: TRBJ2-2; abundance: many; d_gene: TRBD2; len: 18; CDR3nt: TGCAGTGCTAGAGATCTTGGTGTTAGCGGGGGAAACACCGGGGAGCTGTTTTTT; CDR3aa: CSARDLGVSGGNTGELFF
v_gene: TRBV6-5; j_gene: TRBJ2-1; abundance: NA; d_gene: NA; len: 14; CDR3nt: TGTGCCAGCAGTCACGGCGGGAACTACAATGAGCAGTTCTTC; CDR3aa: CASSHGGNYNEQFF
v_gene: TRBV7-9; j_gene: TRBJ1-1; abundance: few; d_gene: NA; len: 13; CDR3nt: TGTGCCAGCAGCTTAGCCCAGAGGACTGAAGCTTTCTTT; CDR3aa: CASSLAQRTEAFF
v_gene: TRBV19; j_gene: TRBJ2-7; abundance: NA; d_gene: NA; len: 16; CDR3nt: TGTGCCAGTAGTACACCCGATCGGGCAGGGGTCTACGAGCAGTACTTC; CDR3aa: CASSTPDRAGVYEQYF
v_gene: TRBV15; j_gene: TRBJ2-1; abundance: NA; d_gene: TRBD2; len: 16; CDR3nt: TGTGCCACCAGCAGAGATACACTAGCGGGGGCCAATGAGCAGTTCTTC; CDR3aa: CATSRDTLAGANEQFF
v_gene: TRBV7-8; j_gene: TRBJ2-7; abundance: many; d_gene: TRBD2; len: 15; CDR3nt: TGTGCCAGCAGCCACCTAGCGGGGGGGCCCCACGAGCAGTACTTC; CDR3aa: CASSHLAGGPHEQYF
v_gene: TRBV30; j_gene: TRBJ1-2; abundance: many; d_gene: NA; len: 13; CDR3nt: TGTGCCTGGAGTCCCCGTACCAACTATGGCTACACCTTC; CDR3aa: CAWSPRTNYGYTF
v_gene: TRBV2; j_gene: TRBJ2-2; abundance: NA; d_gene: NA; len: 15; CDR3nt: TGTGCCAGCAGTGAATGGGGGGGCGACACCGGGGAGCTGTTTTTT; CDR3aa: CASSEWGGDTGELFF
v_gene: TRBV5-1; j_gene: TRBJ1-1; abundance: few; d_gene: NA; len: 12; CDR3nt: TGCGCCAGCAGGATAGGAACCACTGAAGCTTTCTTT; CDR3aa: CASRIGTTEAFF